The entry that follows covers one T cell receptor beta chain sequence. The antigen remains undetermined. The sample comes from a study of liver allograft versus peripheral blood T cells. Turning to the study itself: T cell receptor repertoires in transplanted livers were compared with those in recipients' peripheral blood. Findings of the study overall: Repertoires of T cell receptors that resided inside liver allografts reportedly differed from those in peripheral blood.

TCRdb ran MiXCR on the reads and lists one entry per CDR3 protein. The data show fewer than 9,500 distinct CDR3 sequences, roughly 20% seen once. Per the germline V gene, CDR1 is MGHDK and CDR2 is SYGVNS. The CDR3 is 12 residues long. V dropped 7 bases and J dropped 2 bases, with 6 bases sitting between them. The receptor comes from a human patient who had a liver transplant. A share of the T cells may be of graft donor origin. The chain is built from TRBV25-1 and TRBJ1-3; D possibly corresponds to TRBD1 (5 bases). CDR3 nucleotide sequence: TGTGCCAGCACGGGACCTGGAAACACCATATATTTT. Protein sequence: CASTGPGNTIYF.